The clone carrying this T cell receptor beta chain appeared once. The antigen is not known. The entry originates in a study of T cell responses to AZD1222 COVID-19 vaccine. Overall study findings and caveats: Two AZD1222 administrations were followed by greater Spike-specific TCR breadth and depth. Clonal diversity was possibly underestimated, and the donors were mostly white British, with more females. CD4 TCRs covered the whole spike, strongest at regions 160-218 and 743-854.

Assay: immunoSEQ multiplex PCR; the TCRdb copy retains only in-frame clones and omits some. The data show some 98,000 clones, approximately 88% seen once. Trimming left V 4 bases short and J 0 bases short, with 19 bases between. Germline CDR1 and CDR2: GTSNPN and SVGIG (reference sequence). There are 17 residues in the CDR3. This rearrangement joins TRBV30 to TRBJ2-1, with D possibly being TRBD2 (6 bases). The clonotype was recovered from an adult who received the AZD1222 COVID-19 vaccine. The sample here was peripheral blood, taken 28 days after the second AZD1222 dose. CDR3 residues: CAWTQPLGGSSYNEQFF. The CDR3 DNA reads TGTGCCTGGACCCAGCCTCTTGGGGGGAGCTCCTACAATGAGCAGTTCTTC.